This TCR beta chain is drawn from a study of blood T cell repertoires in COVID-19. Study at large: The United States, Italy and Spain were the sources of the acute and convalescent COVID-19 samples.

Original handling: Scientists estimated how many nucleated cells there were by amplifying reference gene primers. The assay was immunoSEQ multiplex PCR, and TCRdb's table has in-frame clones only and misses some. That table furnishes V, J and clone size, whereas the DNA furnished D and trimming. The sample consists of roughly 200,000 clones, 80% to 85% of them appearing once. Between the trimmed V and J ends, which lost 5 bases and 7 bases, there was a span of 23 bases. The CDR3 extends over 16 amino acids. CDR1 and CDR2 (germline): SGHAT, FQNNGV. During the 2 weeks before they entered the study, exposed participants had met someone with a PCR-confirmed or clinician-diagnosed COVID-19 case.

This TCR was recovered from a woman aged 25 to 39 who had been exposed to COVID-19. The J gene is TRBJ1-2, the V gene TRBV11-2; possible D gene TRBD1, 5 bases. The source material was PBMCs or T cells enriched from blood (not recorded which). CDR3 DNA sequence: TGTGCCAGCAGCCCATATCAGGGCAGCGCAAACGGTGGCTACACCTTC. Amino acids: CASSPYQGSANGGYTF.